The clone carrying this T cell receptor (beta chain) has only one observation. Its specificity is unknown. The sample is drawn from a study of vaccination effects on CD4 cells after COVID-19. The CDR3 length is 14 residues. V dropped 7 bases and J dropped 5; count of bases not matched to a gene: 8. Looked up from germline, CDR1 is MNHEY and CDR2 is SVGAGI. The protocol was immunoSEQ multiplex PCR, while the TCRdb copy is restricted to in-frame clones and leaves out a portion. The sample has roughly 24,000 clones, approximately 76% seen once. Sequencing was preceded by expansion of antigen-specific CD4+ T cells with viral peptide pools in the ViraFEST assay. Around day 10 of culture, CD4+ T cells were separated out. This person caught SARS-CoV-2 sometime from March to December 2020, and PCR testing confirmed the infection.

This sequence joins TRBV6-5 and TRBJ1-5; 7 nucleotides agree with TRBD1. The sequence derives from a human donor who had a prior SARS-CoV-2 infection. The sequencing used CD4+ T cells from PBMCs cultured with SARS-CoV-2 spike peptides, collected before COVID-19 vaccination. CDR3: CASKRTGGDQPQHF. For the CDR3, the DNA is TGTGCCAGCAAAAGGACAGGAGGTGATCAGCCCCAGCATTTT.